This passage covers 20 T cell receptor beta chains from one sample sequenced in a study of blood T cell repertoires in COVID-19 (dated by TCRdb to 2020 to 2021). Libraries were made using the immunoSEQ multiplex PCR assay. TCRdb stores this immuneACCESS table with in-frame sequences only. Part of the clones is absent; in the studies checked, under half of the shortfall reflects unresolved V genes, and no reason is known for the rest. Counted in this sample were a few hundred thousand clones; approximately 85% of them appeared once. The ten largest clones add up to 2.4% of the sample. Sequences were obtained from peripheral blood. The receptors shown here come from a woman in her 70s with COVID-19, enrolled during active disease.

The table lists this clone with a few counts. This chain connects TRBV5-1 to TRBJ1-2; no clear D gene. CDR1 is SGHRS and CDR2 is YFSETQ in the germline V gene. Trimming left V 0 bases short and J 8 bases short, with 11 bases between. This CDR3 is 13 amino acids long. CDR3 DNA: TGCGCCAGCAGCTTGGGGCCAGGAAGCGGCTACACCTTC. Translated, it gives CASSLGPGSGYTF.

This rearrangement joins TRBV6-5 to TRBJ1-1, with 10 nucleotides matching TRBD1. J lost 5 bases, V lost 5 bases, and 2 bases had no gene match. The germline gives CDR1 MNHEY, CDR2 SVGAGI. This CDR3 contains 13 residues. This CDR3 reads CASSMGQGTEAFF. CDR3 nucleotide sequence: TGTGCCAGCAGTATGGGACAGGGGACTGAAGCTTTCTTT.

The J gene is TRBJ2-7, the V gene TRBV30, with D possibly TRBD1 on 6 matching bases. This CDR3 contains 11 residues. Trimming took off 4 bases at V and 9 bases at J, with 13 bases between the two ends. Germline V gives CDR1 GTSNPN, CDR2 SVGIG (reference sequence). The DNA for the CDR3 is TGTGCCTGGACCCATGGGGGCGGGCAGTACTTC. Encoded protein: CAWTHGGGQYF.

The chain joins TRBV19 to TRBJ1-2, with TRBD1 as a possible D gene (6 bases). Germline V CDR1 and CDR2: LNHDA, SQIVND (reference sequence). The V gene lost 3 bases and the J gene lost 4 bases, with 9 bases spanning the gap. The length of the CDR3 is 13 residues. The chain's CDR3 is CASSMQDSYGYTF. CDR3 nucleotides: TGTGCCAGTAGTATGCAGGACAGCTATGGCTACACCTTC.

The chain couples TRBV7-9 to TRBJ1-1; no firm D call. This CDR3 comprises 16 residues. The ends were cut back, 10 bases at V and 0 bases at J, with 21 bases in the middle. Germline CDR1 reads SEHNR; CDR2 reads FQNEAQ (reference sequence). The CDR3 protein is CATGTAAIPMNTEAFF. The CDR3 DNA sequence: TGTGCCACCGGAACGGCGGCAATTCCCATGAACACTGAAGCTTTCTTT.

The rearrangement links TRBV6-2 or TRBV6-3 to TRBJ2-3, with no clear D. The germline CDR1 and CDR2 sequences are MNHEY and SVGEGT. Trimming took off 2 bases at V and 3 bases at J, with 3 bases between the two ends. This CDR3 region has 12 residues. CDR3 protein: CASSYPTDTQYF. The CDR3 DNA is TGTGCCAGCAGTTACCCTACAGATACGCAGTATTTT.

CDR3 protein: CASSPGTSGSLGETQYF. Here the CDR3 DNA reads TGTGCCAGCAGCCCCGGGACTAGCGGGAGTCTGGGAGAGACCCAGTACTTC. The chain carries TRBV9 and TRBJ2-5; 14 bases line up with TRBD2. The CDR3 spans 17 residues. Per the germline V gene, CDR1 is SGDLS and CDR2 is YYNGEE. Unmatched junction bases numbered 9, after V lost 4 bases and J lost 4 bases.

The chain couples TRBV7-3 to TRBJ1-1, with D uncertain. V shed 2 bases and J shed 1 base, with 5 bases lying between them. The CDR3 is 13 residues long. Germline lookup yields CDR1 SGHTA and CDR2 FQGTGA. The CDR3 protein is CASSLGKNTEAFF. The CDR3 bases are TGTGCCAGCAGCTTAGGCAAGAACACTGAAGCTTTCTTT.

The rearrangement uses TRBV19 and TRBJ2-7; a possible D gene is TRBD2 (6 bases). The CDR3 consists of 16 residues. Germline-derived CDR1 and CDR2 are LNHDA and SQIVND (reference sequence). Deletions cut 5 bases from V and 8 bases from J, with 25 bases between. The CDR3 DNA sequence: TGTGCCAGTAGTGTTCAACCCAGCGGGCCCTTCTCCAAGCAGTACTTC. This encodes CASSVQPSGPFSKQYF.

This clone was observed a few times. The genes are TRBV6-5 and TRBJ2-5, with 7 bases identical to TRBD1. Trimming took 10 bases from V and 7 from J; bases not matched to a gene: 15. This CDR3 region has 14 residues. Per germline, CDR1 MNHEY and CDR2 SVGAGI. The CDR3 protein is CATQLSQGDLTQYF. The CDR3 DNA reads as TGTGCCACCCAACTTAGTCAGGGGGATTTGACCCAGTACTTC.

Only one count was recorded for this clone. The chain couples TRBV7-6 to TRBJ2-2; 7 bases fit TRBD2. The CDR3 contains 16 residues. The germline V gene has CDR1 SGHVS and CDR2 FNYEAQ. With V trimmed by 5 bases and J by 4 bases, 10 bases remained unmatched. DNA of the CDR3: TGTGCCAGCAGCCGCTTAGGCCCGGGAGGCACCGGGGAGCTGTTTTTT. This gives the protein CASSRLGPGGTGELFF.

The chain employs TRBV30 and TRBJ2-1, with 9 positions matching TRBD2. This CDR3 spans 15 amino acids. J gave up 5 bases and V 2 bases, and 7 bases lay outside the gene matches. Germline loops: CDR1 GTSNPN, CDR2 SVGIG (reference sequence). CDR3 nucleotides: TGTGCCTGGAGTTCGATGGGACTAGCCGACAATGAGCAGTTCTTC. Translating it yields CAWSSMGLADNEQFF.

This clone was recorded a few times. V gene TRBV30 combines with J gene TRBJ1-6; possible D gene TRBD1, 5 bases. The V and J ends lost 2 bases and 8 bases respectively, with 16 bases between them. This CDR3 comprises 15 residues. In germline, CDR1 is GTSNPN, CDR2 SVGIG (reference sequence). CDR3 region: CAWSYAGKVDSPLHF. Written as DNA, the CDR3 is TGTGCCTGGAGTTACGCAGGGAAAGTTGATTCACCCCTCCACTTT. Full variable domain (outside the CDR3, taken from reference TRBV30 and TRBJ1-6): SQTIHQWPATLVQPVGSPLSLECTVEGTSNPNLYWYRQAAGRGLQLLFYSVGIGQISSEVPQNLSASRPQDRQFILSSKKLLLSDSGFYLCAWSYAGKVDSPLHFGNGTRLTVT.

The rearrangement joins TRBV3-1 (or the pseudogene TRBV3-2) to TRBJ1-5, with D possibly TRBD1 on 5 matching bases. There are 16 residues in the CDR3. Germline CDR1 LGHDT, CDR2 YNNKEL (reference sequence). V was pared by 4 bases and J by 2 bases, with 15 bases between. The CDR3 sequence is CASSPRGGGGNQPQHF. DNA of the CDR3: TGTGCCAGCAGCCCCCGGGGCGGCGGGGGCAATCAGCCCCAGCATTTT.

This chain connects TRBV5-4 to TRBJ2-7, with 7 bases lining up with TRBD2. Unmatched junction bases numbered 9, after V lost 4 bases and J lost 2 bases. The CDR3 runs 15 residues. The germline V gene encodes CDR1 SGHNT and CDR2 YYREEE (reference sequence). Here the CDR3 DNA reads TGTGCCAGCAGCCTCCGAGAGAGCGGGACCTACGAGCAGTACTTC. Encoded protein: CASSLRESGTYEQYF.

The rearrangement uses TRBV10-3 and TRBJ2-1, with 7 nucleotides matching TRBD2. J was trimmed by 5 bases and V by 11 bases; bases with no gene match: 18. The germline V gene has CDR1 ENHRY and CDR2 SYGVKD. This CDR3 has 16 amino acids. The CDR3 region has the DNA TGTGCCTCCGGGCAGCGGGATCAATCCGTCGACAATGAGCAGTTCTTC. Residues: CASGQRDQSVDNEQFF.

This clone has ten or more counts. This sequence joins TRBV7-8 and TRBJ1-2; the D gene is possibly TRBD1 (6 bases). The CDR3 consists of 15 residues. The V gene lost 5 bases and the J gene lost 8 bases, with 21 bases spanning the gap. Germline values: CDR1 SGHVS, CDR2 FQNEAQ. The CDR3 sequence is CASSPRTALDRGYTF. The CDR3 nucleotides are TGTGCCAGCAGCCCCCGGACAGCTCTGGACCGAGGCTACACCTTC.

CDR3 in DNA: TGTGCCAGCAGCGGCCGACTAGCGGCACAAGAGACCCAGTACTTC. Translation gives CASSGRLAAQETQYF. The chain joins TRBV11-2 to TRBJ2-5; the match to TRBD2 covers 9 bases. The length of the CDR3 is 15 residues. V shed 5 bases, J shed 2 bases, and the junction held 6 bases outside the gene matches. Germline lookup yields CDR1 SGHAT and CDR2 FQNNGV.

The V call is TRBV7-3, the J call TRBJ2-3, with D unclear. V was pared by 3 bases and J by 5 bases, with 9 bases between. Germline lookup yields CDR1 SGHTA and CDR2 FQGTGA. The CDR3 is 13 residues long. CDR3 amino acids: CASSFSRQDTQYF. The CDR3 DNA is TGTGCCAGCAGCTTCAGTCGTCAAGATACGCAGTATTTT.

This clone appeared a single time. The V and J genes are TRBV9 and TRBJ1-2, with unresolved D. The germline V gene has CDR1 SGDLS and CDR2 YYNGEE. Between the trimmed V and J ends, which lost 4 bases and 6 bases, there was a span of 13 bases. CDR3 size: 13 residues. The chain's CDR3 is CASSQGGQDGYTF. Here the CDR3 DNA reads TGTGCCAGCAGCCAAGGAGGGCAGGATGGCTACACCTTC.